The sample holds one count of the clone carrying this T cell receptor (beta chain). Its target is unknown. The CDR3 runs to 15 residues. Trimming cost V 0 bases and J 9 bases, with 15 bases left between them. Germline CDR1 MGHRA, CDR2 YSYEKL. Time point denoted: pretreatment peripheral blood. Urothelial carcinoma affected the patients, and it was locally advanced or metastatic. The record originates from a study of PD-L1 blockade in urothelial cancer. Overall study: Blood analyses occurred 3 weeks (second dose) and 6 weeks post treatment start. Study-level points and caveats: TCR clonality was measured in pretreatment peripheral blood. Clonality below the median predicted better survival.

Every PCR received spiked-in synthetic TCR analog templates. Some clones are missing from TCRdb's copy, which holds only in-frame ones; the method was immunoSEQ multiplex PCR. The data show tens of thousands of clones, with nearly 90% seen just once and roughly 1.6% held by the top ten. The receptor comes from a man in his 60s with urothelial cancer. The genes are TRBV4-1 and TRBJ2-1; the D gene is possibly TRBD1 (6 bases). The source material was PBMCs, sampled around atezolizumab (anti-PD-L1) treatment. CDR3 in DNA: TGCGCCAGCAGCCAAGACGAGGGGCACAGGGCTGAGCAGTTCTTC. Amino acids: CASSQDEGHRAEQFF.